These T cell receptor beta chains were read from a single sample in a study of control samples from healthy donors and cancer patients. Assay: immunoSEQ multiplex PCR; the TCRdb copy retains only in-frame clones and omits some. The sample lists 100,000 to 110,000 clones; roughly 87% were seen once. The source material was blood. These receptors were taken from a woman aged 45-59 years in good health. Each CDR3 is given with its conserved first and last residue. Fields, in order: CDR3 DNA, CDR3 protein, V gene, clone size, D gene, J gene. The D gene is left open where the match is weak. The size of a clone is reported for some rows only, either as once, few or many, or as a class for expanded clones.

TGTGCCAGCAGTCCACGACAGACCGGGGAGCTGTTTTTT | CASSPRQTGELFF | TRBV12-3/TRBV12-4 | - | - | TRBJ2-2
TGCGCCAGCAGCCATCTACAGGGCGGCGCCTACGAGCAGTACTTC | CASSHLQGGAYEQYF | TRBV4-1 | few | - | TRBJ2-7
TGTGCCAGCAGCCAAGATCCACGGACAGGGTATACTGGGGCCAACGTCCTGACTTTC | CASSQDPRTGYTGANVLTF | TRBV3-1/TRBV3-2 | - | TRBD1 | TRBJ2-6
TGTGCCAGCAGCTTGGTGCCGGGACAGAGAAACTATGGCTACACCTTC | CASSLVPGQRNYGYTF | TRBV7-3 | - | TRBD1 | TRBJ1-2
TGTGCCAGCAGTGTCGGACAAGAACCGAACACTGAAGCTTTCTTT | CASSVGQEPNTEAFF | TRBV9 | - | - | TRBJ1-1
TGTGCCAGCAGTCTCGGTGGGCGGGGAGCCATGAACACTGAAGCTTTCTTT | CASSLGGRGAMNTEAFF | TRBV7-2 | - | - | TRBJ1-1
TGTGCCAGCAGCTCCACGGACGGATTGAACACTGAAGCTTTCTTT | CASSSTDGLNTEAFF | TRBV5-5 | - | - | TRBJ1-1
TGTGCCAGCAGGGGGGACAGGCCCGAGCAGTACTTC | CASRGDRPEQYF | TRBV12-3/TRBV12-4 | - | TRBD1 | TRBJ2-7
TGCGCCAGCAGTCAATCCCCAGGGGGCAACGAAAAACTGTTTTTT | CASSQSPGGNEKLFF | TRBV23-1 | - | TRBD1 | TRBJ1-4
TGTGCCATCAGTGAACAGGGAATTAGCAATCAGCCCCAGCATTTT | CAISEQGISNQPQHF | TRBV10-3 | - | - | TRBJ1-5
TGTGCCAGCAGCTTATCTTGGGACAGGGAAATTGGAGATACGCAGTATTTT | CASSLSWDREIGDTQYF | TRBV7-9 | - | TRBD1 | TRBJ2-3
TGTGCCAGTAGTATAGGGGCAGTGAATACTGAAGCTTTCTTT | CASSIGAVNTEAFF | TRBV19 | - | - | TRBJ1-1
TGTGCCAGCAGCATAGACAGGGGAAGGACTGAAGCTTTCTTT | CASSIDRGRTEAFF | TRBV5-5 | - | TRBD1 | TRBJ1-1
TGTGCCAGCAGTTTTCACAGGGCTGAGCAGTTCTTC | CASSFHRAEQFF | TRBV12-3/TRBV12-4 | - | - | TRBJ2-1
TGTGCCAGCGCTTGGGCTAGCCACCGATCCTACAATGAGCAGTTCTTC | CASAWASHRSYNEQFF | TRBV28 | - | - | TRBJ2-1
TGTGCCAGCAGCTTGGGACCCGACAATGAGCAGTTCTTC | CASSLGPDNEQFF | TRBV7-3 | - | - | TRBJ2-1
TGTGCCAGCAGCGAGGCCCTCGGGACAGGGGGCAAGGGCACTGAAGCTTTCTTT | CASSEALGTGGKGTEAFF | TRBV9 | - | TRBD1 | TRBJ1-1
TGTGCCAGCAGTCGCACTACAAGGGGATCTGAAGCTTTCTTT | CASSRTTRGSEAFF | TRBV3-1/TRBV3-2 | - | - | TRBJ1-1
TGTGCCAGCAGTTACAGGGGAATCCCCTATAATTCACCCCTCCACTTT | CASSYRGIPYNSPLHF | TRBV27 | - | TRBD1 | TRBJ1-6
TGTGCCAGTATTCAGACGTTGAGGTTTAGCAATCAGCCCCAGCATTTT | CASIQTLRFSNQPQHF | TRBV19 | few | - | TRBJ1-5
TGTGCCAGCTCACCAGCCACAGGGGGCTTAGGGTCACCCCTCCACTTT | CASSPATGGLGSPLHF | TRBV18 | - | TRBD1 | TRBJ1-6
TGTGCCAGCAGCTTAGCGGGGGGATCCGGGGAGACCCAGTACTTC | CASSLAGGSGETQYF | TRBV7-2 | few | - | TRBJ2-5
TGTGCCAGCAGTGAAGAAGTGGGCGAAGAGCAGTACTTC | CASSEEVGEEQYF | TRBV6-1 | - | - | TRBJ2-7
TGTGCTAGTGGTTTGGTAGGCAGACGGCAGGGTTGGTTGTGGGGTGAGCAGTTCTTC | CASGLVGRRQGWLWGEQFF | TRBV12-5 | - | - | TRBJ2-1
TGTGCCAGCAGCGCTCCCGACGTAGACGAACTGACAACCGGGAGCTCCTACAATGAGCAGTTCTTC | CASSAPDVDELTTGSSYNEQFF | TRBV9 | - | - | TRBJ2-1
TGCGCCAGCAGCCAAGGGACAGGGGAGACCCAGTACTTC | CASSQGTGETQYF | TRBV4-1 | once | TRBD1 | TRBJ2-5
TGCGCCAGCAGCAACCGACAGACCTACGAGCAGTACTTC | CASSNRQTYEQYF | TRBV5-1 | once | - | TRBJ2-7
TGTGCCCTCAGGACTAACAGCGAGACCCAGTACTTC | CALRTNSETQYF | TRBV7-9 | - | - | TRBJ2-5
TGTGCCAGCAGTGAAGCGCTTCTGGGGAACACTGAAGCTTTCTTT | CASSEALLGNTEAFF | TRBV6-1 | once | - | TRBJ1-1
TGTGCCAGCAGCCCGTCCAAAGGGACTGAAGCTTTCTTT | CASSPSKGTEAFF | TRBV16 | - | - | TRBJ1-1
TGTGCCAGCAGCTTGGGGTCGGGAACTGGAAACACCATATATTTT | CASSLGSGTGNTIYF | TRBV5-4 | - | - | TRBJ1-3
TGCGCCAGCAGCCGCCAATATGGGCAGGCTTCTGGGGCCAACGTCCTGACTTTC | CASSRQYGQASGANVLTF | TRBV4-3 | - | - | TRBJ2-6
TGCGCCAGCAGCCAACGACAGAATTCGTACGGCTACACCTTC | CASSQRQNSYGYTF | TRBV4-3 | - | - | TRBJ1-2
TGTGCCAGCAGCTTTTGGGGTAATGAGCAGTTCTTC | CASSFWGNEQFF | TRBV7-2 | - | - | TRBJ2-1
TGTGCCGCCTTCCGTAGATTCCAAGAGACCCAGTACTTC | CAAFRRFQETQYF | TRBV6-5 | - | - | TRBJ2-5
TGTGCTAGTGGTTTGCATCCCAGTCAGGGCTATAATTCACCCCTCCACTTT | CASGLHPSQGYNSPLHF | TRBV12-5 | - | - | TRBJ1-6
TGTGCCAGCAGTTACGATGGGGCCGGGGAGCTGTTTTTT | CASSYDGAGELFF | TRBV6-5 | - | - | TRBJ2-2
TGTGCCAGCAGCTTAGCGACGGCGGGACTAGCGGGAATCGGGGAGCTGTTTTTT | CASSLATAGLAGIGELFF | TRBV11-2 | - | TRBD2 | TRBJ2-2
TGTGCCAGCAGCCAATCCCAGACAACACTGAAGCTTTTCTTT | CASSQSQTTLKLFF | TRBV16 | - | - | TRBJ1-1
TGTGCCACCAGTGATGCTGGTGGGGCTAATGAAAAACTGTTTTTT | CATSDAGGANEKLFF | TRBV24-1 | - | - | TRBJ1-4
TGTGCCAGCAGCCCGGGATCCCGTGGCTACACCTTC | CASSPGSRGYTF | TRBV7-6 | few | - | TRBJ1-2
TGTGCCAGCAGCCAAGAAAGCAGGGGACCCTACAATGAGCAGTTCTTC | CASSQESRGPYNEQFF | TRBV3-1/TRBV3-2 | - | - | TRBJ2-1
TGCGCCAGCAGCCAAGATAGGACACAGGCGAACACCGGGGAGCTGTTTTTT | CASSQDRTQANTGELFF | TRBV4-1 | - | - | TRBJ2-2
TGTGCCAGCAGCCGACGGGACACCCAACAGGTCAATGAGCAGTTCTTC | CASSRRDTQQVNEQFF | TRBV3-1/TRBV3-2 | - | - | TRBJ2-1
TGTGCCAGCAGCTCTGGGGGCGGAAGGGAGACCCAGTACTTC | CASSSGGGRETQYF | TRBV7-2 | - | - | TRBJ2-5
TGTGCCTGGACTGATGGACAGCCAAATCAGCCCCAGCATTTT | CAWTDGQPNQPQHF | TRBV30 | - | - | TRBJ1-5
TGTGCCAGCAGCTTAGTCCCCCGGACCTACGAGCAGTACTTC | CASSLVPRTYEQYF | TRBV7-9 | - | - | TRBJ2-7
TGTGCCAGCTCACCACTGTCACTGCAAGAGACCCAGTACTTC | CASSPLSLQETQYF | TRBV18 | - | - | TRBJ2-5
TGTGCCAGCAGCTTAGCCGGACTAGCCTACAATGAGCAGTTCTTC | CASSLAGLAYNEQFF | TRBV7-8 | - | TRBD2 | TRBJ2-1
TGTGCCAGCAGTGGATGGAGCAATCAGCCCCAGCATTTT | CASSGWSNQPQHF | TRBV2 | - | - | TRBJ1-5
TGTGCCAGCAGTTTTGTGGCCAGGGGCTCCTACAATGAGCAGTTCTTC | CASSFVARGSYNEQFF | TRBV28 | - | - | TRBJ2-1
TGTGCCAGCAGCTTAGCGATGGGCTACGAGCAGTACTTC | CASSLAMGYEQYF | TRBV11-1 | once | - | TRBJ2-7
TGTGCCAGCAGCCCTAGGGTAGCGGGGGGCAAATTTTACGAGCAGTACTTC | CASSPRVAGGKFYEQYF | TRBV11-2 | - | TRBD2 | TRBJ2-7
TGTGCCAGCAGTCCGACAGGGGTGGTGAACACCGGGGAGCTGTTTTTT | CASSPTGVVNTGELFF | TRBV27 | - | TRBD1 | TRBJ2-2
TGTGCCTCCTCCTTCCGCGGAGACACGAGCGGGGAGCTGTTTTTT | CASSFRGDTSGELFF | TRBV6-4 | once | - | TRBJ2-2